The entry below gives a single T cell receptor beta chain sequence along with its context. This sample is drawn from a study of blood T cell repertoires in COVID-19. Study as a whole: In each case, the material was cDNA or gDNA derived from T cells, B-cell-depleted T cells, or PBMCs.

Repertoires were generated with immunoSEQ multiplex PCR, while TCRdb's copy carries only in-frame clones and drops some. The profile shows about 200,000 clones, about 80% of them singletons. This CDR3 comprises 16 residues. Unmatched junction bases numbered 13, after V lost 4 bases and J lost 4 bases. Germline CDR1 and CDR2: SGHRS and YFSETQ. This clonotype was obtained from a man aged 35 to 55 who had recovered from COVID-19. The chain combines TRBV5-1 with TRBJ2-5; 7 nucleotides line up with TRBD2. Sequenced: PBMCs or T cells enriched from blood (not recorded which). CDR3 bases: TGCGCCAGCAGCCCGAACCCACGACTAGCCGGAGAGACCCAGTACTTC. Encoded protein: CASSPNPRLAGETQYF.